A single sample gave rise to the 6 T cell receptor beta chains below, sequenced in a study of T-cell memory formation after mild COVID-19. TCRdb re-called the 5' RACE reads through MiXCR, storing one row per CDR3 protein. The table has just under 150,000 distinct CDR3 sequences, 15% to 20% seen once. The sequencing input was PBMCs or a T cell subset sorted from them (not recorded which). The receptors originated from an adult woman who had mild COVID-19 (a few samples of this study predate the infection). Cell type and time point are not known.

This chain uses TRBV9 with TRBJ2-5, with 7 bases that match TRBD2. The CDR3 length is 15 residues. Unmatched junction bases numbered 8, after V lost 1 base and J lost 5 bases. Germline CDR1 reads SGDLS; CDR2 reads YYNGEE. The CDR3 sequence is CASSVLGGSLETQYF. CDR3 nucleotides: TGTGCCAGCAGCGTATTGGGGGGGAGCTTGGAGACCCAGTACTTC.

This clonotype has more than one count but fewer than ten. The chain combines TRBV27 with TRBJ1-6, with D maybe TRBD1 (5 bases). The CDR3 has 15 residues. Per germline, CDR1 MNHEY and CDR2 SMNVEV (reference sequence). V was trimmed by 3 bases and J by 7 bases, leaving 13 bases between them. Here the CDR3 reads CASSFQKGSNSPLHF. Here the CDR3 DNA reads TGTGCCAGCAGTTTTCAGAAGGGGTCAAATTCACCCCTCCACTTT.

This clonotype was detected only a few times. The gene calls are TRBV29-1 and TRBJ1-2; D possibly corresponds to TRBD1 (6 bases). This CDR3 region has 16 residues. V was shortened by 6 bases and J by 0 bases, with 20 bases between the two germline ends. The germline gives CDR1 SQVTM, CDR2 ANQGSEA. The CDR3 region is CSVAKGGGRANYGYTF. Here the CDR3 DNA reads TGCAGCGTGGCCAAGGGGGGAGGCCGAGCTAACTATGGCTACACCTTC. Full variable domain (rest looked up from reference TRBV29-1 and TRBJ1-2): SAVISQKPSRDICQRGTSLTIQCQVDSQVTMMFWYRQQPGQSLTLIATANQGSEATYESGFVIDKFPISRPNLTFSTLTVSNMSPEDSSIYLCSVAKGGGRANYGYTFGSGTRLTVV.

This clonotype was counted at least ten times. The chain is built from TRBV20-1 and TRBJ2-5, with D perhaps TRBD2 (6 bases). The V end was cut by 6 bases, the J end by 2 bases, with 10 bases between. This CDR3 region has 12 residues. Per germline, CDR1 DFQATT and CDR2 SNEGSKA (reference sequence). The CDR3: CSAGDFQETQYF. The CDR3 DNA is TGCAGTGCCGGGGACTTTCAAGAGACCCAGTACTTC.

The rearrangement joins TRBV6-2 or TRBV6-3 to TRBJ1-2; weak D call: TRBD1 (5 bases). Deletions cut 7 bases from V and 4 bases from J, with 16 bases between. The germline CDR1 and CDR2 sequences are MNHEY and SVGEGT. There are 14 residues in the CDR3. This CDR3 reads CASTRSGQGYGYTF. CDR3 DNA sequence: TGTGCCAGCACCCGCTCTGGCCAGGGCTATGGCTACACCTTC.

This clonotype was detected only a few times. The rearrangement links TRBV5-1 to TRBJ1-2; no definite D call. The CDR3 length is 12 residues. Germline values: CDR1 SGHRS, CDR2 YFSETQ. V dropped 0 bases and J dropped 6 bases, with 6 bases sitting between them. The CDR3 DNA reads as TGCGCCAGCAGCTTGGGCCGTGATGGCTACACCTTC. As protein: CASSLGRDGYTF.